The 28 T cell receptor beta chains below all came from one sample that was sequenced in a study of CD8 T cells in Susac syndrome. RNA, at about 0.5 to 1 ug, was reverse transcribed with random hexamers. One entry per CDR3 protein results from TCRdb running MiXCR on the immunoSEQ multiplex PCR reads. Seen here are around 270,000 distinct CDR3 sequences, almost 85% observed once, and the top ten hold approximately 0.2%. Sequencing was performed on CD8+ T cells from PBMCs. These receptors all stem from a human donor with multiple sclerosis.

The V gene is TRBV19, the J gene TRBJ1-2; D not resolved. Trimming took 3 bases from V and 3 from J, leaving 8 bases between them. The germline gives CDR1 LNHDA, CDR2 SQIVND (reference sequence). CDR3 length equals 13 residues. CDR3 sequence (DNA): TGTGCCAGTAGTATTATGACCTACTATGGCTACACCTTC. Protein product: CASSIMTYYGYTF.

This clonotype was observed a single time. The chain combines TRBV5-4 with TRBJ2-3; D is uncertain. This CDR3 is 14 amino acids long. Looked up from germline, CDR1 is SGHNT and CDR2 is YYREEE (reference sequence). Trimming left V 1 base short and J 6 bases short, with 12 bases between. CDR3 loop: CASSLQQSRDTQYF. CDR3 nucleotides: TGTGCCAGCAGCTTGCAACAGAGTCGCGATACGCAGTATTTT. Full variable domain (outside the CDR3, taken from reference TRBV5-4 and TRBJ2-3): ETGVTQSPTHLIKTRGQQVTLRCSSQSGHNTVSWYQQALGQGPQFIFQYYREEENGRGNFPPRFSGLQFPNYSSELNVNALELDDSALYLCASSLQQSRDTQYFGPGTRLTVL.

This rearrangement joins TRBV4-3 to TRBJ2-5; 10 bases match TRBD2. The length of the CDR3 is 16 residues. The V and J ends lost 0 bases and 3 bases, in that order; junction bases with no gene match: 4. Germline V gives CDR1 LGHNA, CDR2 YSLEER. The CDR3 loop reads CASSQEVLAGEETQYF. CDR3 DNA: TGCGCCAGCAGCCAAGAAGTCCTAGCGGGAGAAGAGACCCAGTACTTC.

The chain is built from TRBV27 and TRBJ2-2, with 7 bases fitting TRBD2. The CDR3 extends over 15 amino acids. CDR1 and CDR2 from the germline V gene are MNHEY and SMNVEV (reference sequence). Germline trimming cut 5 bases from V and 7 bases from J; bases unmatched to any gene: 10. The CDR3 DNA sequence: TGTGCCAGCAGTCCCGTAAAGGGAGGGGTCGGGGAGCTGTTTTTT. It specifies CASSPVKGGVGELFF.

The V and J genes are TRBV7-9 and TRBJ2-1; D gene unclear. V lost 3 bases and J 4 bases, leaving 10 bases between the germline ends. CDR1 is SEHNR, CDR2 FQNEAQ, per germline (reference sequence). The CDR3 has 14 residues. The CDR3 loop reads CASSFGGVYNEQFF. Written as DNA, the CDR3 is TGTGCCAGCAGCTTTGGCGGAGTATACAATGAGCAGTTCTTC.

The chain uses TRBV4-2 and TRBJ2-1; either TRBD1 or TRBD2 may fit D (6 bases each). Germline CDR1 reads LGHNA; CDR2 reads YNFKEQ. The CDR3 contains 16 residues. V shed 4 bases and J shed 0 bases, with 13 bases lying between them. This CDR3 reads CASSLPGGRSYNEQFF. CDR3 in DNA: TGTGCCAGCAGCCTACCTGGGGGGCGCTCCTACAATGAGCAGTTCTTC.

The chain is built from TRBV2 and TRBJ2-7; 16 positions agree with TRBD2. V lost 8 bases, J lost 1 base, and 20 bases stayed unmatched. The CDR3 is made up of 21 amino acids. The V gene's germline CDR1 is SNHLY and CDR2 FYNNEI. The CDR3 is CASSPGLAGGPAISESYEQYF. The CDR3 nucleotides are TGTGCCAGCTCCCCGGGACTAGCGGGAGGGCCCGCCATATCCGAGTCCTACGAGCAGTACTTC.

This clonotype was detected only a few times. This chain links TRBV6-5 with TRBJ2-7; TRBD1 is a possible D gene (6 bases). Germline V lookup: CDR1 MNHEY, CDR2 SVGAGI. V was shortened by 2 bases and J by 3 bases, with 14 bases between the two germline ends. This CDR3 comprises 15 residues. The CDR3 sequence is CASSYRQGFSYEQYF. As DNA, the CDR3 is TGTGCCAGCAGTTACCGCCAGGGGTTCAGCTACGAGCAGTACTTC.

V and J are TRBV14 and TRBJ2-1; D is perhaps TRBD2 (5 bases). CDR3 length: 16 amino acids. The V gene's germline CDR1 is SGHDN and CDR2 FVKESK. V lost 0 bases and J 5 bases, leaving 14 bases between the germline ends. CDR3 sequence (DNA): TGTGCCAGCAGCCAAGAATCCCTCATCGGGGACAATGAGCAGTTCTTC. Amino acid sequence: CASSQESLIGDNEQFF.

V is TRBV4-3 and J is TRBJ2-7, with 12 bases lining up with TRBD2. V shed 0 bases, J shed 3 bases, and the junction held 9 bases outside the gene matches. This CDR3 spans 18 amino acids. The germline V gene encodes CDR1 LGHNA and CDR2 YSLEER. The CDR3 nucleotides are TGCGCCAGCAGCCAAGATAGGTGGACTAGCGGGAACAGCTACGAGCAGTACTTC. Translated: CASSQDRWTSGNSYEQYF.

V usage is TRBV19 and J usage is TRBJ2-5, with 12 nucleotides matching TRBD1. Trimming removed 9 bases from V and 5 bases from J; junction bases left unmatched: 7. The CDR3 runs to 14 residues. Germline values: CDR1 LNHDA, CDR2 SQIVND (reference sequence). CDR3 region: CASSGTGGPETQYF. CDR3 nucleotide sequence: TGTGCCAGCTCCGGGACAGGGGGCCCTGAGACCCAGTACTTC.

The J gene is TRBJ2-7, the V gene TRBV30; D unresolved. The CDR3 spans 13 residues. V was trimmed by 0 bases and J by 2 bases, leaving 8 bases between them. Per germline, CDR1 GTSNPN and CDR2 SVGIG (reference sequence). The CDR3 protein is CAWSVAGAYEQYF. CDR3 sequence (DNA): TGTGCCTGGAGTGTAGCTGGAGCCTACGAGCAGTACTTC.

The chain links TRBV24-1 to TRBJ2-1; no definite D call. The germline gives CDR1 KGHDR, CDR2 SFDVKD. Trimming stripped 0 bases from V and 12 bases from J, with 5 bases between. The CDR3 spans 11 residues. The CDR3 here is CATSDLRWQFF. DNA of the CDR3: TGTGCCACCAGTGATTTGCGGTGGCAGTTCTTC.

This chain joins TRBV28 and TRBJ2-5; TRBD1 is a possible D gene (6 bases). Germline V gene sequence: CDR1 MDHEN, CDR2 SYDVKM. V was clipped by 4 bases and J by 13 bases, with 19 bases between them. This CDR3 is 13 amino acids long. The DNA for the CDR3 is TGTGCCAGCAGTTACTCAAGGGGGACCGCCGGGTACTTC. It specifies CASSYSRGTAGYF.

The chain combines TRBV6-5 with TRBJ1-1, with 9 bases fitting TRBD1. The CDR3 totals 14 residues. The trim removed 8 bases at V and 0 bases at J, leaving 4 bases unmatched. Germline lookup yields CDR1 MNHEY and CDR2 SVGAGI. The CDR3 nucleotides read TGTGCCAGCCTGGACAGGGGAATGAACACTGAAGCTTTCTTT. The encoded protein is CASLDRGMNTEAFF.

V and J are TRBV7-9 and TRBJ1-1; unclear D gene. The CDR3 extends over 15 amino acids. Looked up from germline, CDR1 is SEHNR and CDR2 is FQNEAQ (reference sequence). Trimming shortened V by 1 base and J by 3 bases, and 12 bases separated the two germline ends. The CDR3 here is CASSLGNTEHTEAFF. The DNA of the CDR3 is TGTGCCAGCAGCTTAGGCAATACGGAGCACACTGAAGCTTTCTTT.

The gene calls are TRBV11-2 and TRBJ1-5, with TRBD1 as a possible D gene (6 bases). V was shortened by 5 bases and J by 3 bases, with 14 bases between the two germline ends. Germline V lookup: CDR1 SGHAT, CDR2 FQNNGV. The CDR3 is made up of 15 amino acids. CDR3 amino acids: CASSKTDSHNQPQHF. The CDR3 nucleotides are TGTGCCAGCAGCAAGACGGACAGCCACAATCAGCCCCAGCATTTT.

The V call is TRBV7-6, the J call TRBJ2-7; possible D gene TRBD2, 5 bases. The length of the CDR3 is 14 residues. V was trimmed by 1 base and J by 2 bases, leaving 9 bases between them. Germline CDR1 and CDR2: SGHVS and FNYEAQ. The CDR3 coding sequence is TGTGCCAGCAGCTTAGGAGGGAACACCTACGAGCAGTACTTC. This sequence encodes CASSLGGNTYEQYF. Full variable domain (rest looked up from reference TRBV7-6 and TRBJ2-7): GAGVSQSPRYKVTKRGQDVALRCDPISGHVSLYWYRQALGQGPEFLTYFNYEAQQDKSGLPNDRFSAERPEGSISTLTIQRTEQRDSAMYRCASSLGGNTYEQYFGPGTRLTVT.

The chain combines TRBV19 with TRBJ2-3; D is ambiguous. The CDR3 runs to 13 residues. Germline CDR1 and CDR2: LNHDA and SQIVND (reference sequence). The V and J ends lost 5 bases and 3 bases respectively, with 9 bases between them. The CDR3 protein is CASSPLQTDTQYF. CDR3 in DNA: TGTGCCAGTAGTCCCCTCCAAACAGATACGCAGTATTTT.

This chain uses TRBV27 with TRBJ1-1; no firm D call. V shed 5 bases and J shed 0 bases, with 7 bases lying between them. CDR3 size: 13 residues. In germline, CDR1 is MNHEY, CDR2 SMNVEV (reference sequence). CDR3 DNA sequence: TGTGCCAGCAGTCTACAGATGAACACTGAAGCTTTCTTT. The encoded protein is CASSLQMNTEAFF.

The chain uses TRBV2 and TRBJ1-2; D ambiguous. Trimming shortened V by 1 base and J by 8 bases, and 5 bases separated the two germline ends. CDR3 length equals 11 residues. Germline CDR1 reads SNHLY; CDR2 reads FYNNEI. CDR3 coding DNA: TGTGCCAGCAGTGAAGTTCGAGGCTACACCTTC. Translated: CASSEVRGYTF.

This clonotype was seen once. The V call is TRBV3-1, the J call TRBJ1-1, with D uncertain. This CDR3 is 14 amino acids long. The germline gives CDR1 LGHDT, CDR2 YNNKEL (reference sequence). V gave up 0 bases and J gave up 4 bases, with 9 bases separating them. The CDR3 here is CASSQDGEATEAFF. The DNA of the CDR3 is TGTGCCAGCAGCCAAGACGGGGAGGCCACTGAAGCTTTCTTT. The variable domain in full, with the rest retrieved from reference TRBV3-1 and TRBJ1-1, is DTAVSQTPKYLVTQMGNDKSIKCEQNLGHDTMYWYKQDSKKFLKIMFSYNNKELIINETVPNRFSPKSPDKAHLNLHINSLELGDSAVYFCASSQDGEATEAFFGQGTRLTVV.

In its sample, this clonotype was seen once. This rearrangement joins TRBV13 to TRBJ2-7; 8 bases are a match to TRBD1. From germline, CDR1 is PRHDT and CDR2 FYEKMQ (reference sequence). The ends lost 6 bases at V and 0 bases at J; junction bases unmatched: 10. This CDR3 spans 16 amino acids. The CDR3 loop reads CASSQMGGQVSYEQYF. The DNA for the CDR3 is TGTGCCAGCAGTCAGATGGGGGGACAGGTCTCCTACGAGCAGTACTTC.

The CDR3 spells CSARVHGKLFF. The CDR3 region has the DNA TGCAGTGCTAGAGTTCATGGGAAACTGTTTTTT. The chain uses TRBV20-1 and TRBJ1-4; D not resolved. Per germline, CDR1 DFQATT and CDR2 SNEGSKA (reference sequence). The CDR3 loop spans 11 amino acids. Deletions cut 1 base from V and 11 bases from J, with 8 bases between.

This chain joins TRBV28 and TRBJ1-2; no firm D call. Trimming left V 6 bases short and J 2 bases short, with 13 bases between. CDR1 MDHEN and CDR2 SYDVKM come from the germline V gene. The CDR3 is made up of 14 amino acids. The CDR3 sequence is CASRLTDGNYGYTF. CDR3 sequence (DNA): TGTGCCAGCAGGTTAACAGACGGCAACTATGGCTACACCTTC.

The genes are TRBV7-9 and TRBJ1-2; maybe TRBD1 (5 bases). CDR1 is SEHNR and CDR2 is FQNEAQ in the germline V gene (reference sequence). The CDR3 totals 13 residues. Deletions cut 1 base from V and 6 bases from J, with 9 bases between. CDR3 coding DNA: TGTGCCAGCAGCTTAGGAGGGACCCATGGCTACACCTTC. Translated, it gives CASSLGGTHGYTF.

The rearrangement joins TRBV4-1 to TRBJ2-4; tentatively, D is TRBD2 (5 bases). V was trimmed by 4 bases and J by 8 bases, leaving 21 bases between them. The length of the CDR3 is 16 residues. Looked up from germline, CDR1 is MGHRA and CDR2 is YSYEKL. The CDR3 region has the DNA TGCGCCAGCAGCCGCCGAACCCCAGCGACGAGGGACATTCAGTACTTC. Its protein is CASSRRTPATRDIQYF.

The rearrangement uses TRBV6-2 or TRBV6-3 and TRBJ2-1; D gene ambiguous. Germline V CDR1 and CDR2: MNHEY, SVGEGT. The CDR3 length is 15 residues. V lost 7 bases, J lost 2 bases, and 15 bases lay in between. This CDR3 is CASTTPRFPYNEQFF. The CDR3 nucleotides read TGTGCCAGCACGACTCCCAGATTTCCCTACAATGAGCAGTTCTTC.